This TCR beta chain derives from a study of blood T cell repertoires in COVID-19 (dated by TCRdb to 2020 to 2022). Describing the broader study: Samples covering the acute and convalescent phases of COVID-19 were provided by collaborators in the United States, Italy and Spain. The prospective study material was composed of cDNA or gDNA derived from T cells, B-cell-depleted T cells, or PBMCs. Subjects who had been exposed to COVID-19, were actively infected with it, or had recovered from it provided the deeply sampled blood TCRbeta repertoires that made up the dataset. A freely available public database, intended as a resource for researchers studying the immune response to SARS-CoV-2, is where the repertoires were released. The samples were drawn from two sources: the first 160 participants of the ongoing ImmuneRACE study, and 950 to 1,500 subjects contributed by 6 global collaborators. Sample metadata almost always included a de-identified subject ID, COVID-19 status, age in years and sex. Where available, HLA class I and class II types were taken from metadata supplied by the sample provider and were not determined by assay-based typing. Here is what the overall study found, with its caveats: How much clinical and demographic metadata was included differed by source and by participant, and the metadata was provided uncurated.

The germline V gene gives CDR1 as SGDLS and CDR2 as YYNGEE. Germline trimming: 2 bases from V, 4 bases from J; junction bases outside gene matches: 15. The CDR3, from cysteine to phenylalanine, totals 19 residues. Only the CDR3 DNA is retained, 57 bases long and in frame from the first base. The immunoSEQ Assay, a bias-controlled multiplex PCR, was used to amplify TCRbeta CDR3 regions from genomic DNA. The study's processing was this. Within the assay, amplification of reference gene primers was used to estimate how many nucleated cells each sample contained. To quantify the absolute abundance of each unique TCRbeta CDR3 rearrangement, sequence reads were collapsed and filtered. For each sample, productive Simpson clonality was calculated by taking the square root of Simpson's diversity index across productive rearrangements. TCRdb took over this immuneACCESS table, retaining in-frame rearrangements with V and J assigned. Such tables are incomplete; in checked studies, under half of the missing clones stem from an unresolved V gene, and the remainder is unexplained. V and J calls and clone size come straight from that table; D and trimming were deduced from the DNA. Counted in this sample were 55,000 to 80,000 clones; 80% to 90% of them appeared once. 7.5% to 9% of the sample is in the top ten clones.

The collaborating institutions used their own protocols to collect whole blood in K2EDTA tubes. For TCRbeta analysis, collaborators shipped samples in one of three forms: frozen whole blood, isolated PBMCs, or DNA extracted from either of those sample types. Notes on this clone: Its antigen has not been determined. No clone much larger than this one lies a single base away; base qualities are absent.

The sequenced material came from peripheral blood. This receptor chain uses TRBV9 and TRBJ1-2; 12 junctional bases match TRBD1. This TCR was sampled from a man aged 50 to 59 with active COVID-19. The CDR3 in this case is CASSVKSRDRGRYSYGYTF. The bases are TGTGCCAGCAGCGTTAAAAGTCGGGACAGGGGGCGATATAGCTATGGCTACACCTTC.